This T cell receptor (beta chain) was recorded in a study of T cell responses to AZD1222 COVID-19 vaccine. The sample holds one count of this clone. What it recognizes is unknown. Measured with immunoSEQ multiplex PCR; TCRdb has only the in-frame clones, and not every one. The table records 100,000 to 150,000 clones, 80% to 90% of them present only once. Overall study results and limits: Within unmutated variant regions lay the reported targets of nearly half of spike-specific TCRs. The span of vaccine-associated CD4 TCRs extended across spike, with dominance at 160-218 and 743-854.

This receptor was taken from an adult in good health. The sample in question was peripheral blood, obtained on day 0 of AZD1222 vaccination.

The CDR3 is CASSRLSQAGNTIYF. The CDR3 nucleotides are TGTGCCAGCAGCCGGTTGTCACAGGCTGGAAACACCATATATTTT. The rearrangement links TRBV7-9 to TRBJ1-3; possible D gene TRBD1, 5 bases. Germline CDR1 reads SEHNR; CDR2 reads FQNEAQ (reference sequence). This CDR3 contains 15 residues. V lost 5 bases to trimming and J lost 2 bases, with 13 bases between them.